What follows are 2 T cell receptor beta chains derived from one specimen sequenced in a study of blood T cell repertoires in COVID-19. Repertoires were generated with immunoSEQ multiplex PCR, while TCRdb's copy carries only in-frame clones and drops some. The sample shows roughly 150,000 clones, about nine tenths of them seen only once. Sequencing was done on a sample of peripheral blood. Source of these receptors: a woman between 65 and 79 years old with acute or convalescent COVID-19.

In its sample, this clone was seen once. The chain employs TRBV7-9 and TRBJ2-7; 10 nucleotides align to TRBD1. This CDR3 is built from 14 residues. Germline V CDR1 and CDR2: SEHNR, FQNEAQ (reference sequence). J lost 4 bases, V lost 2 bases, and 2 bases had no gene match. In DNA form, the CDR3 reads TGTGCCAGCAGCTTAATGGGACAGGGGTACGAGCAGTACTTC. It is translated as CASSLMGQGYEQYF. The whole variable domain, remainder taken from reference TRBV7-9 and TRBJ2-7, is DTGVSQNPRHKITKRGQNVTFRCDPISEHNRLYWYRQTLGQGPEFLTYFQNEAQLEKSRLLSDRFSAERPKGSFSTLEIQRTEQGDSAMYLCASSLMGQGYEQYFGPGTRLTVT.

The chain uses TRBV6-6 and TRBJ2-7; the match to TRBD2 covers 7 bases. Germline V gene sequence: CDR1 MNHNY, CDR2 SVGAGI (reference sequence). The CDR3 runs to 15 residues. V dropped 6 bases and J dropped 2; count of bases not matched to a gene: 10. The CDR3 coding sequence is TGTGCCAGCAGCCCAGCAGGGACTACTGCCTACGAGCAGTACTTC. Translating it yields CASSPAGTTAYEQYF.